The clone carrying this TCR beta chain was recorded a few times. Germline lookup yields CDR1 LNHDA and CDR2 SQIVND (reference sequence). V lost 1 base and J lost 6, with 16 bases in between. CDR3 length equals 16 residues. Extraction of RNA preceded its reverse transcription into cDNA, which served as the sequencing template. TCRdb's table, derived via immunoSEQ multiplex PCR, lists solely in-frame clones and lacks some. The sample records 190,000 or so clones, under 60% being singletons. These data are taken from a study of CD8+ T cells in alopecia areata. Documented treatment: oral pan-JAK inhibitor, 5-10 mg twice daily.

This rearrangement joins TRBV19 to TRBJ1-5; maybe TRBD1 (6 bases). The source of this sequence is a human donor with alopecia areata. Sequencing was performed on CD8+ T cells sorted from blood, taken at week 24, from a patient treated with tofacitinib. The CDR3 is CASSIGTGAQGQPQHF. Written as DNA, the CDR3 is TGTGCCAGTAGTATAGGTACGGGGGCGCAGGGTCAGCCCCAGCATTTT.